This T cell receptor beta chain was recorded in a study of follicular helper T cells after annual influenza vaccination. Study overall: For some subjects, blood spans the 2013-2014, 2014-2015 and 2015-2016 annual vaccinations. Findings and limits, study-wide: Successive annual vaccinations recalled a recurrent oligoclonal ICOS+CD38+ cTfh response with influenza-specific clonotypes.

The CDR3 is made up of 13 amino acids. Germline V gene sequence: CDR1 SGHVS, CDR2 FNYEAQ. J lost 10 bases, V lost 4 bases, and 9 bases had no gene match. With regard to this clone: The target antigen is unknown.

Described time point: 2014-2015 season, pre-vaccination. TCRdb's table, derived via immunoSEQ multiplex PCR, lists solely in-frame clones and lacks some. The sample includes about 27,000 clones, roughly 80% of them seen just once. This specimen consisted of CXCR5+ CD38- circulating T follicular helper cells from blood, obtained on the day of influenza vaccination. Subset indicated: circulating Tfh, non-naive CD4+CXCR5+PD-1+ (ICOS+CD38+ or ICOS-CD38-). The sequence came from an adult who received the influenza vaccine. The chain has TRBV7-6 and TRBJ1-2; 7 bases fit TRBD1. CDR3 amino acids: CASSSGTAQPYTF. The DNA of the CDR3 is TGTGCCAGCAGCTCCGGGACAGCGCAACCCTACACCTTC.